The rows below give T cell receptor beta chains drawn from one sample of a study of blood T cell repertoires in COVID-19. Sequencing was performed with immunoSEQ multiplex PCR; in TCRdb, only in-frame clones are kept and a portion is missing. This table has 150,000 to 180,000 clones, approximately 85% appearing once. What was sequenced was peripheral blood. The receptor set was obtained from a man aged 60-69 years with COVID-19, enrolled during active disease. Both conserved end residues are part of each CDR3. The D gene is left open where the match is weak.

D gene,V gene,CDR3 protein
-,TRBV7-2,CASSLRSPVSITGYTF
-,TRBV7-2,CASSLAQGNTEAFF
-,TRBV27,CASSFTGSSNQPQHF
-,TRBV5-1,CASSLGWGDQPQHF
TRBD1,TRBV18,CASSIAGQGYNEQFF
TRBD1,TRBV19,CASSIWTGRTEAFF
TRBD1,TRBV6-6,CASSARDRGNTEAFF
-,TRBV6-2/TRBV6-3,CASSYPNRYEQYF
-,TRBV4-2,CASSQDNGRNTEAFF
TRBD1,TRBV11-2,CASSLGQGYEKLFF
-,TRBV2,CASSERTVGSGNTIYF
TRBD1,TRBV7-2,CASSGEGQGYNQPQHF
-,TRBV6-6,CASRAEVGEEKLFF
-,TRBV6-1,CASSEATTVAYEQYF
TRBD1,TRBV2,CASNRQGVMNTIYF
TRBD1,TRBV4-3,CASSQDLGDRGGYEQYF
TRBD1,TRBV6-6,CASRAGGSNEKLFF
TRBD2,TRBV11-2,CASSLGLAKTDTQYF
-,TRBV29-1,CSGGDKANTEAFF
TRBD1,TRBV18,CASSLGQGALEKLFF
-,TRBV3-1/TRBV3-2,CASSQRGNEQFF
-,TRBV20-1,CSASTQGISTDTQYF
-,TRBV6-2/TRBV6-3,CASSPSRVNTEAFF
TRBD1,TRBV30,CAWSVTGDNEQFF
-,TRBV6-5,CASSSSGGPYEQYF
-,TRBV3-1/TRBV3-2,CASSQRAARSSEKLFF
-,TRBV28,CASRTGGAQIEKLFF
TRBD1,TRBV5-4,CASSLAWTGGRNEQYF
TRBD1,TRBV7-3,CASSLAGDRAYEQYF
-,TRBV6-6,CASRKGGNSNQPQHF
-,TRBV12-3/TRBV12-4,CASSLLNSYGYTF
TRBD1,TRBV24-1,CATSDSGQGVYEQYF
-,TRBV4-2,CASSQEIGQYGYTF
-,TRBV15,CATSRELAGETQYF
TRBD1,TRBV29-1,CSVGGTGTSTEAFF
TRBD2,TRBV6-2/TRBV6-3,CASSYSSGRNEQFF
TRBD2,TRBV19,CASMRTSGYEQYF
-,TRBV4-3,CASSQHIGNTIYF
TRBD2,TRBV2,CASSEDASGVRDTQYF
-,TRBV6-5,CASSSGHNYGYTF